This TCR beta chain derives from a study of T cells in Graves' hyperthyroidism and ophthalmopathy. Remarks on this clonotype: One end of the junction varies from germline; a read error may be responsible.

CDR1 SGHTA and CDR2 FQGNSA come from the germline V gene. The CDR3 is 15 amino acids. The CDR3 regions of TCR beta were amplified from RNA transcripts. HTBI primers were used for first-round RT-PCR of the TCR CDR3. MiXCR was run by TCRdb on the multiplex PCR reads, yielding one entry per CDR3 protein. The sample has roughly 350,000 distinct CDR3 sequences; approximately 13% are singletons. Patients aged 18 to 65 had newly diagnosed hyperthyroidism that had lasted under 2 months. The V and J genes are TRBV7-2 and TRBJ2-2; 9 nucleotides line up with TRBD2. The origin of this receptor is a woman aged 25 to 39 with Graves' hyperthyroidism. The sample taken for sequencing was blood. The CDR3 region has the DNA TGTGCCAGCAGCTCCGTAGCGGGAGTGACCGGGAAGCTGTTTTTT. It is translated as CASSSVAGVTGKLFF.